This T cell receptor (beta chain) was sequenced for a study of blood T cell repertoires in COVID-19. About the study: Collection of acute and convalescent COVID-19 samples took place in the United States, Italy and Spain.

During active infection, Seattle patients enrolled and were then monitored through disease. In the original workflow: Reference gene primers were amplified, and this amplification served to estimate nucleated cell counts. The assay was immunoSEQ multiplex PCR, and TCRdb's table has in-frame clones only and misses some. The V and J calls and clone size were taken over from that table, and D and trimming were inferred from the DNA. Among about 170,000 clones listed, more than 75% were seen once. The CDR3 has 15 residues. Germline values: CDR1 LGHNA, CDR2 YSLEER. V gave up 0 bases and J gave up 4 bases, with 9 bases separating them.

Material: peripheral blood. The TCR comes from a woman of 80 years or more with COVID-19, enrolled during active disease. The chain recombines TRBV4-3 with TRBJ1-4, with D possibly being TRBD1 (5 bases). The CDR3: CASSQDARVNEKLFF. In DNA form, the CDR3 reads TGCGCCAGCAGCCAAGACGCCAGGGTTAATGAAAAACTGTTTTTT.